Presented here are 17 T cell receptor beta chains from one specimen sequenced in a study of identical twins. TCRdb reprocessed the 5' RACE reads via MiXCR and lists one record per CDR3 protein. This sample yields about 810,000 distinct CDR3 sequences, of which around 12% are seen a single time; roughly 1.5% belongs to the top ten. This sample also belongs to another study, concerning yellow fever vaccine responses in identical twins.

Sequenced: PBMCs. Receptors originate from a woman between 18 and 30 years old in good health.

This chain links TRBV20-1 with TRBJ2-2; tentatively, D is TRBD2 (5 bases). Germline loops: CDR1 DFQATT, CDR2 SNEGSKA (reference sequence). The CDR3 is made up of 14 amino acids. V was clipped by 1 base and J by 1 base, with 7 bases between them. CDR3: CSARVEENTGELFF. CDR3 DNA sequence: TGCAGTGCTAGAGTGGAGGAGAACACCGGGGAGCTGTTTTTT.

In its sample, this clonotype was seen a few times. V is TRBV10-3 and J is TRBJ2-7; 7 bases agree with TRBD2. Per germline, CDR1 ENHRY and CDR2 SYGVKD. The CDR3 is 14 residues long. V was clipped by 2 bases and J by 3 bases; unmatched bases: 4. CDR3 DNA sequence: TGTGCCATCAGTGAGCGCGGGAGTAGCTACGAGCAGTACTTC. Residues: CAISERGSSYEQYF.

The chain recombines TRBV7-3 with TRBJ2-2, with 9 bases matching TRBD1. CDR1 SGHTA and CDR2 FQGTGA come from the germline V gene. The CDR3 sequence is 17 residues long. V trimming: 5 bases; J trimming: 4 bases; junction bases outside the gene matches: 11. The CDR3 DNA reads TGTGCCAGCAGCCCCCCCGGGGGGACAGGGATCACCGGGGAGCTGTTTTTT. This encodes CASSPPGGTGITGELFF. Supplemented by reference TRBV7-3 and TRBJ2-2, the full variable domain reads GAGVSQTPSNKVTEKGKYVELRCDPISGHTALYWYRQSLGQGPEFLIYFQGTGAADDSGLPNDRFFAVRPEGSVSTLKIQRTERGDSAVYLCASSPPGGTGITGELFFGEGSRLTVL.

This chain links TRBV7-9 with TRBJ2-2; D is possibly TRBD2 (6 bases). Trimming removed 4 bases at V and 5 bases at J, with 11 bases between. From germline, CDR1 is SEHNR and CDR2 FQNEAQ (reference sequence). The CDR3 has 14 residues. CDR3 DNA: TGTGCCAGCAGCTCGGACTATATGACCGGGGAGCTGTTTTTT. Its translation: CASSSDYMTGELFF. Together with reference TRBV7-9 and TRBJ2-2, the CDR3 gives the full variable domain: DTGVSQNPRHKITKRGQNVTFRCDPISEHNRLYWYRQTLGQGPEFLTYFQNEAQLEKSRLLSDRFSAERPKGSFSTLEIQRTEQGDSAMYLCASSSDYMTGELFFGEGSRLTVL.

This clonotype was seen a few times. This chain links TRBV28 with TRBJ2-7; possible D gene TRBD2, 6 bases. CDR1 and CDR2 (germline): MDHEN, SYDVKM. Between the trimmed V and J ends, which lost 7 bases and 9 bases, there was a span of 16 bases. The CDR3 is 12 residues long. Here the CDR3 reads CASNTGVFGQYF. CDR3 nucleotide sequence: TGTGCCAGCAACACGGGGGTATTTGGGCAGTACTTC. The variable domain in full, with the rest retrieved from reference TRBV28 and TRBJ2-7, is DVKVTQSSRYLVKRTGEKVFLECVQDMDHENMFWYRQDPGLGLRLIYFSYDVKMKEKGDIPEGYSVSREKKERFSLILESASTNQTSMYLCASNTGVFGQYFGPGTRLTVT.

The rearrangement links TRBV7-9 to TRBJ2-1; D is ambiguous. The CDR3 extends over 11 amino acids. V lost 5 bases to trimming and J lost 10 bases, with 9 bases between them. Germline V lookup: CDR1 SEHNR, CDR2 FQNEAQ (reference sequence). CDR3 protein: CASSTGYEQFF. The CDR3 coding sequence is TGTGCCAGCAGCACCGGGTACGAGCAGTTCTTC.

The chain joins TRBV7-2 to TRBJ2-1; TRBD1 might be the D (7 bases). This CDR3 region has 16 residues. Trimming cost V 5 bases and J 4 bases, with 18 bases left between them. The germline CDR1 and CDR2 sequences are SGHTA and FQGNSA. The CDR3 loop reads CASSGRTGGTYNEQFF. DNA for the CDR3: TGTGCCAGCAGCGGGAGGACAGGCGGGACTTACAATGAGCAGTTCTTC.

This clonotype appeared many times. The chain has TRBV12-3 or TRBV12-4 and TRBJ2-1; 7 positions agree with TRBD2. V shed 7 bases, J shed 10 bases, and the junction held 7 bases outside the gene matches. This CDR3 is built from 12 residues. The CDR3 here is CASTLGREEQFF. The CDR3 bases are TGTGCCAGCACCTTGGGGCGGGAGGAGCAGTTCTTC.

The rearrangement joins TRBV12-3 or TRBV12-4 to TRBJ2-2; 9 bases map to TRBD1. CDR3 size: 14 residues. The junction had 5 bases not matched to a gene; V was cut back by 6 bases and J by 6 bases. The CDR3 region has the DNA TGTGCCAGCAGAGGACAGGGGAGTTCCGGGGAGCTGTTTTTT. This gives the protein CASRGQGSSGELFF.

V gene TRBV28 combines with J gene TRBJ1-4; D unresolved. CDR1 and CDR2 from the germline V gene are MDHEN and SYDVKM. The length of the CDR3 is 14 residues. Trimming cost V 6 bases and J 1 base, with 9 bases left between them. CDR3: CASSLEGTNEKLFF. CDR3 nucleotides: TGTGCCAGCAGCCTGGAGGGAACTAATGAAAAACTGTTTTTT. Full variable domain (remainder filled in from reference TRBV28 and TRBJ1-4): DVKVTQSSRYLVKRTGEKVFLECVQDMDHENMFWYRQDPGLGLRLIYFSYDVKMKEKGDIPEGYSVSREKKERFSLILESASTNQTSMYLCASSLEGTNEKLFFGSGTQLSVL.

The chain links TRBV10-3 to TRBJ1-6, with D uncertain. V shed 9 bases and J shed 10 bases, with 16 bases lying between them. Germline V CDR1 and CDR2: ENHRY, SYGVKD. CDR3 length: 13 amino acids. CDR3 loop: CAISEALDSPLHF. CDR3 sequence (DNA): TGTGCCATTTCGGAGGCACTGGACTCACCCCTCCACTTT.

This clonotype was detected only a few times. The chain carries TRBV11-3 and TRBJ1-1; 7 bases map to TRBD1. V trimming: 1 base; J trimming: 6 bases; junction bases outside the gene matches: 5. Germline V gene data show CDR1 as SGHNT and CDR2 as YENEEA. The CDR3 sequence is 14 residues long. This CDR3 is CASSLGRGVSEAFF. The CDR3, as DNA: TGTGCCAGCAGCTTAGGCAGGGGGGTCTCTGAAGCTTTCTTT.

The chain couples TRBV12-3 or TRBV12-4 to TRBJ2-1; D is undetermined. V lost 6 bases and J 6 bases, leaving 15 bases between the germline ends. CDR3 length: 14 amino acids. As DNA, the CDR3 is TGTGCCAGCAGCCACTCAAGGCCCGGCAATGAGCAGTTCTTC. Translation: CASSHSRPGNEQFF.

The gene calls are TRBV6-1 and TRBJ2-1, with D maybe TRBD2 (6 bases). V was cut by 8 bases and J by 3 bases, with 14 bases left in between. This CDR3 has 14 amino acids. Germline lookup yields CDR1 MNHNS and CDR2 SASEGT. CDR3 nucleotide sequence: TGTGCCAGCCTCTCGGGAGTAGGCTACAATGAGCAGTTCTTC. It codes for CASLSGVGYNEQFF.

This clonotype was recorded a few times. The chain combines TRBV3-1 with TRBJ2-5, with TRBD1 identical over 8 bases. This CDR3 has 16 amino acids. Losses at the gene ends were 2 bases for V and 1 base for J; bases not matched to a gene: 6. Germline values: CDR1 LGHDT, CDR2 YNNKEL (reference sequence). The CDR3 coding sequence is TGTGCCAGCAGCCAAAGAGGTCAGGGGGCCCAAGAGACCCAGTACTTC. Translating gives CASSQRGQGAQETQYF.

In its sample, this clonotype was seen many times. The rearrangement links TRBV20-1 to TRBJ2-3; D is unclear. V dropped 2 bases and J dropped 6 bases, with 3 bases sitting between them. CDR1 and CDR2 (germline): DFQATT, SNEGSKA (reference sequence). The CDR3 length is 10 residues. Here the CDR3 reads CSARKDTQYF. The DNA for the CDR3 is TGCAGTGCTAGAAAGGATACGCAGTATTTT.

This clonotype was seen many times. This chain uses TRBV7-9 with TRBJ2-3; no clear D gene. The V gene lost 5 bases and the J gene lost 9 bases, with 12 bases spanning the gap. Germline V gene sequence: CDR1 SEHNR, CDR2 FQNEAQ (reference sequence). This CDR3 has 12 residues. In DNA form, the CDR3 reads TGTGCCAGCAGCCCTGCTCGCGGAACGCAGTATTTT. Amino acid sequence: CASSPARGTQYF.